Listed below are T cell receptor beta chains from one sample, sequenced in a study of blood T cell repertoires in COVID-19. Measured with immunoSEQ multiplex PCR; TCRdb has only the in-frame clones, and not every one. Among fewer than 150,000 clones, roughly 86% were seen once, and the ten largest hold over 9.5%. The sample comprised peripheral blood. All receptors come from a middle-aged man with active or convalescent COVID-19. CDR3s include the opening cysteine and the closing phenylalanine or tryptophan. The order of the fields is clone size, D gene, V gene, J gene, CDR3 protein, CDR3 DNA. A D gene is named only where the DNA matches it firmly. Rows give clone size only sometimes, using once, few, many, or a class for an expanded clone.

>-|TRBD1|TRBV25-1|TRBJ2-7
CATMGQGYEQYF
TGTGCCACCATGGGACAGGGCTACGAGCAGTACTTC
>-|TRBD2|TRBV27|TRBJ2-2
CASSPSGRADTGELFF
TGTGCCAGCAGTCCTAGCGGGAGGGCCGACACCGGGGAGCTGTTTTTT
>-|-|TRBV28|TRBJ2-1
CASSPRGDYNEQFF
TGTGCCAGCAGTCCCAGGGGCGACTACAATGAGCAGTTCTTC
>-|-|TRBV24-1|TRBJ2-7
CATSAGWLDEQYF
TGTGCCACCAGTGCCGGGTGGCTGGACGAGCAGTACTTC
>-|TRBD1|TRBV18|TRBJ1-1
CASSPLRGLGAEAFF
TGTGCCAGCTCACCGCTCAGGGGGCTTGGCGCTGAAGCTTTCTTT
>-|TRBD1|TRBV28|TRBJ2-1
CASSKRTGGRLNEQFF
TGTGCCAGCAGTAAACGTACAGGGGGCCGGCTAAATGAGCAGTTCTTC
>-|-|TRBV6-5|TRBJ1-2
CASCPQRNYGYTF
TGTGCCAGCTGTCCGCAGCGAAACTATGGCTACACCTTC
>-|TRBD1|TRBV29-1|TRBJ1-5
CSVGTGMSNQPQHF
TGCAGCGTCGGGACAGGGATGAGCAATCAGCCCCAGCATTTT
>-|TRBD1|TRBV10-3|TRBJ2-5
CAIRSTGALSQETQYF
TGTGCCATCAGGAGCACAGGGGCCCTTTCTCAAGAGACCCAGTACTTC
>-|-|TRBV18|TRBJ1-5
CASSPIQHSNQPQHF
TGTGCCAGCTCACCAATACAGCATAGCAATCAGCCCCAGCATTTT
>once|-|TRBV20-1|TRBJ2-7
CSASMQGREQYF
TGCAGTGCTAGTATGCAGGGCAGAGAGCAGTACTTC
>-|-|TRBV12-3/TRBV12-4|TRBJ1-5
CASSGGRPQHF
TGTGCCAGCAGTGGGGGGAGGCCCCAGCATTTT
>-|-|TRBV28|TRBJ2-3
CASRPGARDTQYF
TGTGCCAGCAGACCTGGGGCCAGAGATACGCAGTATTTT
>-|-|TRBV24-1|TRBJ2-7
CAPRSSGKPSSYEQYF
TGTGCCCCCCGGAGTTCGGGAAAACCCTCCTCCTACGAGCAGTACTTC
>-|TRBD1|TRBV30|TRBJ2-3
CAWSVKQGADTQYF
TGTGCCTGGAGTGTAAAACAGGGGGCAGATACGCAGTATTTT